Below, one T cell receptor (beta chain) is given with its context. CDR3 size: 15 residues. This sample was included in a study of cytotoxic CD8 clonotypes in ibrutinib-treated CLL. Method: immunoSEQ multiplex PCR; TCRdb's copy keeps in-frame clones and lacks some. The sample includes 150,000 to 200,000 clones, 88% of them seen just once. The clonotype comes from a human donor with chronic lymphocytic leukemia. The rearrangement joins TRBV12-2 to TRBJ2-2; the listed D gene, TRBD2, was not tested against the DNA. TRBV12-2 is annotated as a pseudogene. The material was PBMCs, obtained at disease progression, from a patient treated with ibrutinib. The CDR3 loop reads CASRLSGANTGELFF. The CDR3 nucleotides are TGTGCAAGTCGCCTTAGCGGGGCGAACACCGGGGAGCTGTTTTTT.